This TCR beta chain is from a study of OX40 agonist ivuxolimab in advanced cancers. Clones were sequenced by immunoSEQ multiplex PCR, and TCRdb holds only the in-frame ones, with some missing. The sample consists of 30,000 to 45,000 clones, around 77% of them appearing once. Trimming took 0 bases from V and 10 from J; bases not matched to a gene: 7. CDR3 length equals 16 residues. CDR1 is SEHNR and CDR2 is FQNEAQ in the germline V gene (reference sequence). The V gene is TRBV7-9, the J gene TRBJ1-6; 9 nucleotides agree with TRBD1. This sequence originates from an adult with an advanced solid tumor such as melanoma, head and neck, liver or kidney cancer. The source material was CD4+ or CD8+ T cells sorted from blood, sampled in a trial of the OX40 agonist ivuxolimab. The CDR3 region is CASSLADRGIRSPLHF. CDR3 DNA: TGTGCCAGCAGCTTAGCGGACAGGGGAATAAGGTCACCCCTCCACTTT.